This passage covers 24 T cell receptor beta chains from one sample sequenced in a study of T cell responses to AZD1222 COVID-19 vaccine. Repertoires were generated with immunoSEQ multiplex PCR, while TCRdb's copy carries only in-frame clones and drops some. The sample has approximately 150,000 clones, 80% to 95% seen once. The source material was peripheral blood, sampled 28 days after the second AZD1222 dose. All receptors come from an adult who received the AZD1222 COVID-19 vaccine.

The chain combines TRBV25-1 with TRBJ1-2; TRBD1 matches 8 bases. Germline CDR1 MGHDK, CDR2 SYGVNS. Losses at the gene ends were 3 bases for V and 7 bases for J; bases not matched to a gene: 10. This CDR3 is built from 15 residues. Written as DNA, the CDR3 is TGTGCCAGCAGTGATCGATCAGGGGGCGCCGGTGGCTACACCTTC. Translated, it gives CASSDRSGGAGGYTF.

The chain links TRBV19 to TRBJ2-6; D call uncertain. This CDR3 region has 17 residues. V was trimmed by 3 bases and J by 1 base, leaving 13 bases between them. The germline CDR1 and CDR2 sequences are LNHDA and SQIVND (reference sequence). This chain's CDR3 is CASSILGSVSGANVLTF. The CDR3 DNA reads as TGTGCCAGTAGTATCTTGGGTTCTGTATCTGGGGCCAACGTCCTGACTTTC. Supplemented by reference TRBV19 and TRBJ2-6, the full variable domain reads DGGITQSPKYLFRKEGQNVTLSCEQNLNHDAMYWYRQDPGQGLRLIYYSQIVNDFQKGDIAEGYSVSREKKESFPLTVTSAQKNPTAFYLCASSILGSVSGANVLTFGAGSRLTVL.

The gene calls are TRBV5-1 and TRBJ2-2, with no clear D. The CDR3 has 15 residues. V lost 0 bases, J lost 1 base, and 7 bases lay in between. Germline CDR1 reads SGHRS; CDR2 reads YFSETQ. The CDR3 spells CASSLGSGNTGELFF. The CDR3 DNA sequence: TGCGCCAGCAGCTTGGGTTCAGGGAACACCGGGGAGCTGTTTTTT.

The chain uses TRBV6-5 and TRBJ2-7; 9 bases align to TRBD1. CDR3 length equals 13 residues. CDR1 and CDR2 (germline): MNHEY, SVGAGI. The V segment lost 5 bases and the J segment 6 bases; nucleotides outside the gene matches: 5. This CDR3 reads CASSRTGDGEQYF. In DNA form, the CDR3 reads TGTGCCAGCAGTAGGACAGGGGACGGCGAGCAGTACTTC.

The chain carries TRBV12-3 or TRBV12-4 and TRBJ2-2, with D unresolved. The length of the CDR3 is 13 residues. Trimming took 7 bases from V and 0 from J, leaving 6 bases between them. The CDR3 spells CASKHPNTGELFF. The CDR3 DNA follows: TGTGCCAGCAAACACCCGAACACCGGGGAGCTGTTTTTT.

This clone was detected once. This sequence joins TRBV5-1 and TRBJ2-2; 8 bases align to TRBD2. The CDR3 has 18 amino acids. V lost 2 bases, J lost 0 bases, and 9 bases stayed unmatched. CDR1 is SGHRS and CDR2 is YFSETQ in the germline V gene. CDR3 DNA sequence: TGCGCCAGCAGCTTAGGACTAGCACCAATCGCGAACACCGGGGAGCTGTTTTTT. Its translation is CASSLGLAPIANTGELFF.

The CDR3 bases are TGCGCCAGCAGCTTGGACCGCGGTAACACTGAAGCTTTCTTT. It encodes CASSLDRGNTEAFF. This sequence joins TRBV5-1 and TRBJ1-1; no firm D call. CDR1 is SGHRS and CDR2 is YFSETQ in the germline V gene. CDR3 length equals 14 residues. V gave up 0 bases and J gave up 2 bases, with 8 bases separating them.

This clone was found a few times. The V gene is TRBV6-5, the J gene TRBJ2-7, with 9 bases aligning to TRBD2. The length of the CDR3 is 14 residues. Trimming at V came to 0 bases and at J to 3 bases, leaving 0 bases not matched to a gene. Germline V gives CDR1 MNHEY, CDR2 SVGAGI. The CDR3 DNA sequence: TGTGCCAGCAGTTACTCGACTAGCGGCTACGAGCAGTACTTC. It codes for CASSYSTSGYEQYF.

This clone occurred a few times. The chain is built from TRBV6-5 and TRBJ2-7; D not resolved. This CDR3 is built from 13 residues. The germline V gene encodes CDR1 MNHEY and CDR2 SVGAGI. The ends were cut back, 0 bases at V and 3 bases at J, with 6 bases in the middle. CDR3 amino acids: CASSYSMVYEQYF. The CDR3 DNA is TGTGCCAGCAGTTACTCCATGGTCTACGAGCAGTACTTC.

This chain connects TRBV5-1 to TRBJ1-6; D perhaps matches TRBD1 (6 bases). V was trimmed by 0 bases and J by 7 bases, leaving 11 bases between them. Germline V gene sequence: CDR1 SGHRS, CDR2 YFSETQ. There are 15 residues in the CDR3. The CDR3 nucleotides are TGCGCCAGCAGCTTGGCCGGACAGACCAATTCACCCCTCCACTTT. Protein product: CASSLAGQTNSPLHF.

The rearrangement links TRBV11-2 to TRBJ1-6; D not certain. Germline CDR1 is SGHAT and CDR2 is FQNNGV. The V and J ends lost 5 bases and 10 bases respectively, with 15 bases between them. The CDR3 has 14 residues. CDR3 in amino acids: CASSLPTKRSPLHF. In DNA form, the CDR3 reads TGTGCCAGCAGCCTCCCGACGAAGAGGTCACCCCTCCACTTT.

The genes are TRBV10-3 and TRBJ2-5, with 11 nucleotides matching TRBD2. The ends lost 0 bases at V and 5 bases at J; junction bases unmatched: 11. The CDR3 totals 18 residues. The germline V gene encodes CDR1 ENHRY and CDR2 SYGVKD. CDR3 protein: CAISESGLAGTGGETQYF. DNA for the CDR3: TGTGCCATCAGTGAGTCTGGACTAGCGGGCACAGGGGGGGAGACCCAGTACTTC.

The chain combines TRBV2 with TRBJ2-2; D may match TRBD1 or TRBD2 (5 bases each). Germline CDR1 reads SNHLY; CDR2 reads FYNNEI. The CDR3 is 15 amino acids. Trimming took 1 base from V and 8 from J, leaving 14 bases between them. For the CDR3, the DNA is TGTGCCAGCAGTGAAGTCAGGGCCCGCGGGGGGGAGCTGTTTTTT. As protein: CASSEVRARGGELFF.

A word on this clone: Compared with germline, one end of the junction differs, possibly owing to a read error. V usage is TRBV7-9 and J usage is TRBJ1-5; D is possibly TRBD1 (6 bases). There are 15 residues in the CDR3. From germline, CDR1 is SEHNR and CDR2 FQNEAQ (reference sequence). This chain's CDR3 is CASSIAGARNQPQHF. The CDR3 DNA reads TGTGCCAGCAGCATAGCGGGGGCCCGCAATCAGCCCCAGCATTTT.

The CDR3 DNA sequence: TGTGCCAGTAGTATAGGACAGGGGATTAACTATGGCTACACCTTC. Translating gives CASSIGQGINYGYTF. The J gene is TRBJ1-2, the V gene TRBV19; 8 bases map to TRBD1. This CDR3 is 15 amino acids long. The ends lost 1 base at V and 1 base at J; junction bases unmatched: 2. CDR1 LNHDA and CDR2 SQIVND come from the germline V gene (reference sequence).

In this sample, this clone turned up once. V and J are TRBV19 and TRBJ2-7, with 7 bases matching TRBD1. The germline gives CDR1 LNHDA, CDR2 SQIVND (reference sequence). The ends lost 5 bases at V and 4 bases at J; junction bases unmatched: 5. This CDR3 is built from 13 residues. The CDR3 region has the DNA TGTGCCAGTAGTCTCTCGGGACAGTACGAGCAGTACTTC. Translated: CASSLSGQYEQYF.

V is TRBV6-2 or TRBV6-3 and J is TRBJ2-3; 10 nucleotides match TRBD2. Germline V lookup: CDR1 MNHEY, CDR2 SVGEGT. The CDR3 consists of 14 residues. V was pared by 5 bases and J by 4 bases, with 3 bases of the junction left unmatched. The CDR3 here is CASSTGLAADTQYF. As DNA, the CDR3 is TGTGCCAGCAGTACCGGACTAGCGGCAGATACGCAGTATTTT.

The rearrangement links TRBV4-1 to TRBJ1-2; the D is unclear. The germline V gene has CDR1 MGHRA and CDR2 YSYEKL. The CDR3 totals 13 residues. V lost 4 bases, J lost 6 bases, and 12 bases lay in between. CDR3 sequence (DNA): TGCGCCAGCAGCCCCTCAGGCAAGAATGGCTACACCTTC. Translating gives CASSPSGKNGYTF.

V and J are TRBV7-2 and TRBJ2-7; D is unclear. The CDR3 contains 13 residues. The germline gives CDR1 SGHTA, CDR2 FQGNSA. V dropped 3 bases and J dropped 2 bases, with 8 bases sitting between them. The CDR3, as DNA: TGTGCCAGCAGCTTCGGTCACACCTACGAGCAGTACTTC. Amino acids: CASSFGHTYEQYF.

The V and J genes are TRBV6-1 and TRBJ1-5, with no clear D. This CDR3 is built from 16 residues. Trimming stripped 2 bases from V and 2 bases from J, with 13 bases between. The germline CDR1 and CDR2 sequences are MNHNS and SASEGT. The CDR3 spells CASSETFTYRNQPQHF. The CDR3 nucleotides read TGTGCCAGCAGTGAAACTTTCACCTACCGCAATCAGCCCCAGCATTTT.

The chain uses TRBV3-1 (or the pseudogene TRBV3-2) and TRBJ1-5; D not resolved. Germline lookup yields CDR1 LGHDT and CDR2 YNNKEL (reference sequence). CDR3 size: 13 residues. Deletions cut 4 bases from V and 10 bases from J, with 14 bases between. DNA of the CDR3: TGTGCCAGCAGCCGCCGATCTAAGGAACCCCAGCATTTT. It translates to CASSRRSKEPQHF.

The chain uses TRBV7-7 and TRBJ2-1, with 14 bases that match TRBD2. CDR3 length: 15 residues. Per germline, CDR1 SSHAT and CDR2 FNYEAQ (reference sequence). The ends lost 5 bases at V and 9 bases at J; junction bases unmatched: 6. CDR3 coding DNA: TGTGCCAGCAGCCCGGGACTAGCGGGAGAGGTTGAGCAGTTCTTC. Translation: CASSPGLAGEVEQFF.

This clone occurred once. V gene TRBV6-1 combines with J gene TRBJ1-2; TRBD1 is a possible D gene (5 bases). The germline V gene has CDR1 MNHNS and CDR2 SASEGT. Trimming stripped 3 bases from V and 8 bases from J, with 10 bases between. The CDR3 is 12 amino acids. The CDR3 is CASSDRAGGYTF. Here the CDR3 DNA reads TGTGCCAGCAGTGACAGGGCGGGGGGCTACACCTTC.

The V call is TRBV5-1, the J call TRBJ1-2, with D tentatively TRBD1 (5 bases). The length of the CDR3 is 14 residues. Germline CDR1 and CDR2: SGHRS and YFSETQ. V lost 2 bases and J lost 4, with 12 bases in between. The DNA of the CDR3 is TGCGCCAGCAGCTTAGGGGAGGGCATCTATGGCTACACCTTC. This translates into CASSLGEGIYGYTF.